A selection of T cell receptor beta chains follows, all from one sample in a study of T cells in Graves' hyperthyroidism and ophthalmopathy. TCRdb re-derived calls from the multiplex PCR reads in MiXCR, one entry per CDR3 protein. The sample records over 150,000 distinct CDR3 sequences, about 17% being singletons. The material sequenced was blood. These receptors all come from a woman in her fifties or sixties with Graves' hyperthyroidism. Each CDR3 is given with its conserved first and last residue. D genes are given only for firm matches. The size entry is marked missing in some rows and otherwise reads once, few, many or a size class.

j_call | d_call | v_call | clone_size | cdr3_nt | cdr3_aa
TRBJ1-1 | . | TRBV9 | . | TGTGCCAGCAGCGTAGCCGCGAGGGGCGCGGGCACTGAAGCTTTCTTT | CASSVAARGAGTEAFF
TRBJ1-5 | TRBD1 | TRBV18 | few | TGTGCCAGCTCACCAATTCCGGGACAGGGTCATAATCAGCCCCAGCATTTT | CASSPIPGQGHNQPQHF
TRBJ2-7 | TRBD1 | TRBV6-5 | many | TGTGCCAGCAGTTACTCCCAAGATTCTTACCAGGGGGCGGGTTCGTACGAGCAGTACTTC | CASSYSQDSYQGAGSYEQYF
TRBJ1-5 | . | TRBV30 | many | TGTGCCTGGCGGAAGACTATCAATCAGCCCCAGCATTTT | CAWRKTINQPQHF
TRBJ2-1 | TRBD2 | TRBV7-3 | many | TGTGCCAGCAGCTCTTCCAGCGGGAGTAATGAGCAGTTCTTC | CASSSSSGSNEQFF
TRBJ2-1 | . | TRBV6-5 | . | TGTGCCAGCAGTTACTCGTCTACAGAACGGACGGATGAGCAGTTCTTC | CASSYSSTERTDEQFF
TRBJ2-7 | TRBD2 | TRBV6-1 | many | TGTGCCACTACAGCGGGAGGGCTCTACGAGCAGTACTTC | CATTAGGLYEQYF
TRBJ1-1 | . | TRBV7-9 | . | TGTGCCAGCAGCTTAATAGGTATGGGCAGCCGGAACACTGAAGCTTTCTTT | CASSLIGMGSRNTEAFF
TRBJ1-3 | . | TRBV5-5 | few | TGTGCCAGCAGCTTGGACGGGATTTTCTCTGGAAACACCATATATTTT | CASSLDGIFSGNTIYF
TRBJ2-3 | . | TRBV2 | . | TGTGCCAGCACGGGATTTAGAGATACGCAGTATTTT | CASTGFRDTQYF
TRBJ2-1 | . | TRBV11-3 | . | TGTGCCAGCAGTTTAGGGGACCGCGGGGGCTGGTCAAGTATAGAGCAGTTCTTC | CASSLGDRGGWSSIEQFF
TRBJ1-5 | . | TRBV6-1 | few | TGTGCCAGCAGTGAAATGAGCGCAGTTAGCAATCAGCCCCAGCATTTT | CASSEMSAVSNQPQHF
TRBJ1-4 | TRBD1 | TRBV28 | many | TGTGCCAGCAGTCCAGCATACAGGGGGCGGGAAAAACTGTTTTTT | CASSPAYRGREKLFF
TRBJ1-5 | . | TRBV6-1 | . | TGTGCCAGCAGTGACCGCCACCGCGCCGATCAGCCCCAGCATTTT | CASSDRHRADQPQHF
TRBJ2-1 | TRBD1 | TRBV7-3 | many | TGTGCCAGCAGCTCCCTCACCCGGGACAGGGTCGGGAGGTCCTACAATGAGCAGTTCTTC | CASSSLTRDRVGRSYNEQFF
TRBJ2-7 | TRBD1 | TRBV6-6 | many | TGTGCCAGCAGTTATAAAACCCCTCGGACAGGGCAACTCTACGAGCAGTACTTC | CASSYKTPRTGQLYEQYF
TRBJ2-6 | . | TRBV30 | . | TGTGCTGCCGGGGCCAACGTCCTGACTTTC | CAAGANVLTF
TRBJ2-5 | . | TRBV7-9 | many | TGTGCCAGCAGCATAGGATCTACTAGTTCTGTGGAGACCCAGTACTTC | CASSIGSTSSVETQYF
TRBJ2-7 | . | TRBV12-3/TRBV12-4 | many | TGTGCCAGCAGTAGACGGCCCTATTATTCCTCCTACGAGCAGTACTTC | CASSRRPYYSSYEQYF
TRBJ1-1 | . | TRBV5-4 | . | TGTGCCAGCAGCTTGGATCTCAGGAGTAACACTGAAGCTTTCTTT | CASSLDLRSNTEAFF
TRBJ1-5 | TRBD1 | TRBV20-1 | . | TGCAGTGCTAGCGTCGGCAGGGGGAATCAGCCCCAGCATTTT | CSASVGRGNQPQHF
TRBJ2-3 | . | TRBV11-2 | many | TGTGCCAGCAGCCCCTCCCGGACTGCTTGGAGCACAGATACGCAGTATTTT | CASSPSRTAWSTDTQYF
TRBJ1-3 | . | TRBV24-1 | few | TGTGCCACCAGTGATTCCGGACGAAGAAACACCATATATTTT | CATSDSGRRNTIYF
TRBJ2-5 | . | TRBV19 | . | TGTGCCAGTAGTATCGCGGGGATGCTGGAGACCCAGTACTTC | CASSIAGMLETQYF
TRBJ1-5 | . | TRBV12-3/TRBV12-4 | many | TGTGCCAGCAGTTCGTACCGAGGCGGGGGCCAGGTAGGCAATCAGCCCCAGCATTTT | CASSSYRGGGQVGNQPQHF
TRBJ1-5 | . | TRBV6-6 | few | TGTGCCAGCAGTTACAGCTTGAGAAGCAATCAGCCCCAGCATTTT | CASSYSLRSNQPQHF
TRBJ1-5 | TRBD1 | TRBV15 | many | TGTGCCACCAGCGCTAGACAGGGGGCGAGCAATCAGCCCCAGCATTTT | CATSARQGASNQPQHF
TRBJ2-5 | . | TRBV4-1 | . | TGCGCCAGCAGCCAAGAAGGAGGGGGCGGGGGTGAGACCCAGTACTTC | CASSQEGGGGGETQYF
TRBJ2-7 | . | TRBV15 | few | TGTGCCACCAGCGGGCTAGCGCAGACCTCCTACGAGCAGTACTTC | CATSGLAQTSYEQYF
TRBJ2-1 | . | TRBV4-2 | . | TGTGCCAGCAGCCAAGTCGCGGCACAGGTGTACAATGAGCAGTTCTTC | CASSQVAAQVYNEQFF
TRBJ2-7 | . | TRBV7-9 | many | TGTGCCAGCAGCCCCAGGGACTACGAGCAGTACTTC | CASSPRDYEQYF
TRBJ1-6 | . | TRBV7-9 | . | TGTGCCAGCAGCTCCAATCAGGGTTCACCCCTCCACTTT | CASSSNQGSPLHF
TRBJ2-2 | . | TRBV5-5 | . | TGTGCCAGCAGCTTTGGGGGGATCGGTACCGGGGAGCTGTTTTTT | CASSFGGIGTGELFF
TRBJ2-3 | . | TRBV4-1 | many | TGCGCCAGCAGCCAAGGGAGCGGTAGCACAGATACGCAGTATTTT | CASSQGSGSTDTQYF
TRBJ2-2 | TRBD2 | TRBV7-3 | . | TGTGCCAGCAGCTCGACTAGCGGGAGGATCACCGGGGAGCTGTTTTTT | CASSSTSGRITGELFF
TRBJ1-5 | . | TRBV12-3/TRBV12-4 | few | TGTGCCAGCACCCCCGGGCCCACAACCTTGGGCAATCAGCCCCAGCATTTT | CASTPGPTTLGNQPQHF
TRBJ2-7 | TRBD2 | TRBV5-1 | . | TGCGCCAGCAGCCTGACTAGCGACTACGAGCAGTACTTC | CASSLTSDYEQYF
TRBJ2-3 | TRBD2 | TRBV7-3 | many | TGTGCCAGCAGCCCGACTAGCGGGAGGGATACGCAGTATTTT | CASSPTSGRDTQYF
TRBJ2-3 | . | TRBV28 | few | TGTGCCAGCAGTTCGGACCACACAGATACGCAGTATTTT | CASSSDHTDTQYF
TRBJ1-5 | . | TRBV16 | many | TGTGCCAGCAGCGACGGTGTGGGCAATCAGCCCCAGCATTTT | CASSDGVGNQPQHF
TRBJ1-1 | . | TRBV5-1 | . | TGCGCCAGCAGCTTGCTACAGAGCACTGAAGCTTTCTTT | CASSLLQSTEAFF
TRBJ2-7 | . | TRBV6-1 | . | TGTGCCAGCAGCCCAGAATTCGACTACGAGCAGTACTTC | CASSPEFDYEQYF
TRBJ2-2 | TRBD1 | TRBV12-3/TRBV12-4 | few | TGTGCCAGCAGATTGGGACAGGGGAACACCGGGGAGCTGGTTTTT | CASRLGQGNTGELVF
TRBJ2-7 | . | TRBV28 | many | TGTGCCAGCAGGGGATACGAGCAGTACTTC | CASRGYEQYF
TRBJ2-7 | TRBD1 | TRBV7-9 | many | TGTGCCAGCAGCTCCTCGAAGGGGACAGGGACCTACGAGCAGTACTTC | CASSSSKGTGTYEQYF
TRBJ2-1 | . | TRBV6-5 | few | TGTGCCAGCAGTTACTCGACTCGGAATGAGCAGTTCTTC | CASSYSTRNEQFF
TRBJ1-2 | . | TRBV7-9 | few | TGTGCCAGCAGCCACGGACTGGGGGGCTACACCTTC | CASSHGLGGYTF
TRBJ1-5 | . | TRBV7-6 | . | TGTGCCAGCAGCTTAGATTCGGCACATAAGCTGGATCAGCCCCAGCATTTT | CASSLDSAHKLDQPQHF
TRBJ1-1 | . | TRBV5-1 | many | TGCGCCAGCAGCTCAAACGGTGAAGCTTTCTTT | CASSSNGEAFF
TRBJ2-3 | TRBD2 | TRBV3-1 | few | TGTGCCAGCAGCGCCCGGGGGGAAGATACGCAGTATTTT | CASSARGEDTQYF
TRBJ2-1 | . | TRBV7-2 | many | TGTGCCAGCAGCTTTCAGACAGAGTCCTACAATGAGCAGTTCTTC | CASSFQTESYNEQFF